This T cell receptor beta chain came from a study of vaccination and CD4 T cells after COVID-19. The Oncomine TCR Beta short-read assay was applied to DNA of cultured CD4+ T cells. TCRdb used MiXCR to reprocess the PCR reads, holding one entry per CDR3 protein. The table shows roughly 20,000 distinct CDR3 sequences, with roughly 51% occurring only once. To note about this clonotype: Its target is not known.

Noted treatment: roughly 11-day PBMC culture with coronavirus spike peptide pools or control peptides (ViraFEST assay). The sample taken for sequencing was CD4+ T cells from blood, cultured in vitro. The TCR was taken from a human donor who had recovered from COVID-19.

In nucleotides, the CDR3 is TGCGCCAGCAGCCCTCGACTAGCGGACTACAATGAGCAGTTCTTC. This sequence encodes CASSPRLADYNEQFF. V usage is TRBV4-3 and J usage is TRBJ2-1, with TRBD2 identical over 9 bases. Looked up from germline, CDR1 is LGHNA and CDR2 is YSLEER. V dropped 4 bases and J dropped 3; count of bases not matched to a gene: 4. This CDR3 comprises 15 residues.